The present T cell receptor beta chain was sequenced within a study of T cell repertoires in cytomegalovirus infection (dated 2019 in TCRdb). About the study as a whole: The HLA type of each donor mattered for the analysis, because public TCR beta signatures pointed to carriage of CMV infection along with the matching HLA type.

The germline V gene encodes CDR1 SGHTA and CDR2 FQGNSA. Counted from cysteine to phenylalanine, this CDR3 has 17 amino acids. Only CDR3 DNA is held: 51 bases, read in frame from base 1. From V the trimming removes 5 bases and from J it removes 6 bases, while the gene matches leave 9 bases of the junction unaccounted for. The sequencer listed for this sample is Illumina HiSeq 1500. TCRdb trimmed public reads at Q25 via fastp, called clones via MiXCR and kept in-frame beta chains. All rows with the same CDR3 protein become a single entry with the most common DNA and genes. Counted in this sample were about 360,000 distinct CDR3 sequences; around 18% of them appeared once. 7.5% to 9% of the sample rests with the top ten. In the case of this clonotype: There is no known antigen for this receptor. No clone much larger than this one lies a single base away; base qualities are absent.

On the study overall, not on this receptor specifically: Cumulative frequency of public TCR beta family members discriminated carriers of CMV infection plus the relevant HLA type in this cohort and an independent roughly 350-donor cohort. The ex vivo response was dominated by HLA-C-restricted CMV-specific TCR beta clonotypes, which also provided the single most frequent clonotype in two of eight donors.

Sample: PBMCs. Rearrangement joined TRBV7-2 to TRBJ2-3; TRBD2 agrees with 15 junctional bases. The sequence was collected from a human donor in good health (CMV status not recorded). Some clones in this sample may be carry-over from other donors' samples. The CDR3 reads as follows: CASSRSGTSGRRDTQYF. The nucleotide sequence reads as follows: TGTGCCAGCAGCCGGAGCGGGACTAGCGGGAGGAGGGATACGCAGTATTTT.